The 25 T cell receptor beta chains reported below all come from one sample, sequenced in a study of blood T cells in healthy people across ages. Through a sample-barcoded 5' primer and a J-beta primer mix, a second PCR was run for 7 to 11 cycles. TCRdb re-called the 5' RACE reads through MiXCR, storing one row per CDR3 protein. The sample includes about 670,000 distinct CDR3 sequences, 35% to 50% of them seen just once. Sequenced sample: blood. The receptors were gathered from a man aged 80 or over in good health.

This clonotype was observed a few times. The chain is built from TRBV3-1 and TRBJ2-5, with D possibly matching TRBD2 (6 bases). The closer fit of TRBJ2-7 to the DNA end suggests the J call may be wrong. There are 16 residues in the CDR3. Germline V gene sequence: CDR1 LGHDT, CDR2 YNNKEL (reference sequence). CDR3 sequence reads: CASSQVSGTSGGEQYF. The CDR3 bases are TGTGCCAGCAGCCAAGTTAGCGGAACTTCGGGCGGCGAGCAGTACTTC.

The V gene is TRBV5-1, the J gene TRBJ2-7; 11 bases are a match to TRBD1. Trimming cost V 3 bases and J 2 bases; bases outside gene matches: 7. The germline V gene encodes CDR1 SGHRS and CDR2 YFSETQ. CDR3 length: 16 amino acids. The CDR3 coding sequence is TGCGCCAGCAGCTGGACAGGGGGCGTCCCTGCCTACGAGCAGTACTTC. Its protein product is CASSWTGGVPAYEQYF.

The chain carries TRBV11-3 and TRBJ1-1, with D maybe TRBD1 (6 bases). CDR1 SGHNT and CDR2 YENEEA come from the germline V gene. This CDR3 contains 15 residues. V lost 0 bases to trimming and J lost 0 bases, with 8 bases between them. The CDR3 loop reads CASSLEGDMNTEAFF. In nucleotides, the CDR3 is TGTGCCAGCAGCTTAGAGGGGGACATGAACACTGAAGCTTTCTTT.

This clonotype was seen a few times. The chain recombines TRBV5-1 with TRBJ1-2; the match to TRBD1 covers 7 bases. This CDR3 comprises 15 residues. J lost 2 bases, V lost 0 bases, and 4 bases had no gene match. Germline CDR1 reads SGHRS; CDR2 reads YFSETQ. CDR3 DNA: TGCGCCAGCAGCTTGGAGGGACAGCCGAACTATGGCTACACCTTC. Its translation: CASSLEGQPNYGYTF.

This clonotype has ten or more counts. The V call is TRBV6-2 or TRBV6-3, the J call TRBJ2-7, with a weak D call TRBD1 (7 bases). The germline gives CDR1 MNHEY, CDR2 SVGEGT. The CDR3 sequence is 16 residues long. V dropped 5 bases and J dropped 2 bases, with 19 bases sitting between them. The CDR3 is CASSRPSGGLTYEQYF. The CDR3 nucleotides are TGTGCCAGCAGTCGACCCTCAGGGGGGCTGACCTACGAGCAGTACTTC.

The chain links TRBV7-8 to TRBJ1-3; D remains ambiguous. Germline V lookup: CDR1 SGHVS, CDR2 FQNEAQ. This CDR3 contains 18 residues. Trimming cost V 2 bases and J 0 bases, with 17 bases left between them. The CDR3 loop reads CASSLFRGSSSSGNTIYF. CDR3 nucleotide sequence: TGTGCCAGCAGCTTATTCCGAGGCAGTTCTAGCTCTGGAAACACCATATATTTT.

This clonotype appeared many times. The chain uses TRBV7-2 and TRBJ2-7; no firm D call. The germline V gene encodes CDR1 SGHTA and CDR2 FQGNSA. Between the trimmed V and J ends, which lost 4 bases and 3 bases, there was a span of 10 bases. This CDR3 is 13 amino acids long. As DNA, the CDR3 is TGTGCCAGCAGCTCAGCGACGTTCTACGAGCAGTACTTC. Translated: CASSSATFYEQYF. The whole variable domain, remainder taken from reference TRBV7-2 and TRBJ2-7, is GAGVSQSPSNKVTEKGKDVELRCDPISGHTALYWYRQSLGQGLEFLIYFQGNSAPDKSGLPSDRFSAERTGGSVSTLTIQRTQQEDSAVYLCASSSATFYEQYFGPGTRLTVT.

In DNA form, the CDR3 reads TGTGCCAGCAGTTTAGGAGGTGAGGGGGGATATGGCTACACCTTC. Protein product: CASSLGGEGGYGYTF. The rearrangement joins TRBV28 to TRBJ1-2, with D tentatively TRBD1 (6 bases). From germline, CDR1 is MDHEN and CDR2 SYDVKM. The V gene lost 2 bases and the J gene lost 5 bases, with 15 bases spanning the gap. The CDR3 length is 15 residues.

For this clonotype: One end of the junction varies from germline; a read error may be responsible. The chain links TRBV20-1 to TRBJ2-3, with a tentative D call TRBD1 (5 bases). Germline V CDR1 and CDR2: DFQATT, SNEGSKA (reference sequence). This CDR3 is 15 amino acids long. DNA for the CDR3: TGCGGTGCTAGAGACCTGGACAAGAGCACAGATACGCAGTATTTT. Its protein is CGARDLDKSTDTQYF.

In this sample, this clonotype turned up many times. The J gene is TRBJ2-3, the V gene TRBV4-1; a weak D match, TRBD1 (5 bases). Trimming removed 0 bases at V and 7 bases at J, with 11 bases between. The CDR3 runs 14 residues. Germline-derived CDR1 and CDR2 are MGHRA and YSYEKL. The CDR3 loop is CASSQERTTYTQYF. The CDR3 nucleotides are TGCGCCAGCAGCCAAGAAAGGACAACATATACGCAGTATTTT.

The chain couples TRBV6-2 or TRBV6-3 to TRBJ1-2; possible D gene TRBD1, 6 bases. This CDR3 is 14 amino acids long. CDR1 and CDR2 from the germline V gene are MNHEY and SVGEGT. The V end was cut by 2 bases, the J end by 4 bases, with 11 bases between. The CDR3 loop is CASSYPRGAYGYTF. The CDR3 DNA sequence: TGTGCCAGCAGTTACCCAAGGGGGGCCTATGGCTACACCTTC.

The J gene is TRBJ2-5, the V gene TRBV11-2; D is uncertain. Trimming shortened V by 5 bases and J by 11 bases, and 18 bases separated the two germline ends. The germline V gene has CDR1 SGHAT and CDR2 FQNNGV. This CDR3 is 13 amino acids long. CDR3 amino acids: CASSSRVAFEQYF. The CDR3 nucleotides are TGTGCCAGCAGCAGTAGGGTAGCTTTTGAGCAGTACTTC.

V and J are TRBV7-9 and TRBJ2-6; no clear D. This CDR3 region has 17 residues. V lost 5 bases and J 0 bases, leaving 14 bases between the germline ends. Germline-derived CDR1 and CDR2 are SEHNR and FQNEAQ (reference sequence). CDR3 amino acids: CASSARGPISGANVLTF. The CDR3 nucleotides read TGTGCCAGCAGCGCACGTGGACCGATCTCTGGGGCCAACGTCCTGACTTTC. The full variable domain, rest sourced from reference TRBV7-9 and TRBJ2-6, is DTGVSQNPRHKITKRGQNVTFRCDPISEHNRLYWYRQTLGQGPEFLTYFQNEAQLEKSRLLSDRFSAERPKGSFSTLEIQRTEQGDSAMYLCASSARGPISGANVLTFGAGSRLTVL.

This clonotype was seen a handful of times. V and J are TRBV7-2 and TRBJ2-7; 7 bases are shared with TRBD1. The ends lost 3 bases at V and 5 bases at J; junction bases unmatched: 16. CDR3 length: 17 residues. Germline CDR1 SGHTA, CDR2 FQGNSA. Here the CDR3 DNA reads TGTGCCAGCAGCTTCCCTATTATCCGGGACAGAGACGACGAGCAGTACTTC. It specifies CASSFPIIRDRDDEQYF.

Worth noting for this clonotype: Relative to the germline gene, one junction end is altered; a read error may explain this. The chain is built from TRBV27 and TRBJ2-7; 7 bases match TRBD2. The germline CDR1 and CDR2 sequences are MNHEY and SMNVEV (reference sequence). The CDR3 extends over 15 amino acids. CDR3 in amino acids: CAGSSLAGLNYEQYF. The CDR3 DNA sequence: TGTGCCGGCAGTTCGTTAGCGGGCCTGAACTACGAGCAGTACTTC.

The V call is TRBV12-3 or TRBV12-4, the J call TRBJ1-5; maybe TRBD1 (5 bases). The ends were cut back, 6 bases at V and 3 bases at J, with 15 bases in the middle. The CDR3 runs to 15 residues. As DNA, the CDR3 is TGTGCCAGCAGGGGGGGGGAACAGAACAATCAGCCCCAGCATTTT. It specifies CASRGGEQNNQPQHF.

V is TRBV4-2 and J is TRBJ2-5; 11 bases are a match to TRBD2. Per germline, CDR1 LGHNA and CDR2 YNFKEQ. J gave up 11 bases and V 5 bases, and 13 bases lay outside the gene matches. The CDR3 is 15 amino acids. The CDR3 loop is CASSILAGGVNEQYF. CDR3 coding DNA: TGTGCCAGCAGCATTCTAGCGGGAGGAGTTAATGAGCAGTACTTC.

J is TRBJ2-3 and V is TRBV28; D unresolved. Germline CDR1 MDHEN, CDR2 SYDVKM. V was cut by 1 base and J by 3 bases, with 8 bases left in between. This CDR3 comprises 14 residues. The CDR3 region is CASSLSPMTDTQYF. CDR3 coding DNA: TGTGCCAGCAGTTTATCGCCGATGACAGATACGCAGTATTTT.

The chain uses TRBV4-3 and TRBJ2-5, with D tentatively TRBD2 (6 bases). Germline V lookup: CDR1 LGHNA, CDR2 YSLEER. The CDR3 contains 13 residues. V lost 0 bases to trimming and J lost 13 bases, with 15 bases between them. CDR3 region: CASSQDRETTLYF. Here the CDR3 DNA reads TGCGCCAGCAGCCAAGATCGGGAGACTACTTTGTACTTC.

This clonotype was found a few times. This sequence joins TRBV6-2 or TRBV6-3 and TRBJ2-1; 10 bases match TRBD2. Germline CDR1 is MNHEY and CDR2 is SVGEGT. With 7 bases clipped from V and 4 bases from J, the junction kept 10 bases outside the gene matches. The CDR3 has 16 residues. The CDR3, as DNA: TGTGCCAGCACCATGAAGCGGGGGGGCCAGTACAATGAGCAGTTCTTC. It is translated as CASTMKRGGQYNEQFF.

The CDR3 here is CASSSQGLIAYEQYF. Here the CDR3 DNA reads TGTGCCAGCAGCTCCCAAGGGCTCATAGCATATGAGCAGTACTTC. The chain links TRBV7-2 to TRBJ2-7; no definite D call. Germline values: CDR1 SGHTA, CDR2 FQGNSA. The CDR3 runs to 15 residues. V was shortened by 4 bases and J by 7 bases, with 20 bases between the two germline ends.

The chain employs TRBV7-7 and TRBJ2-5, with TRBD2 identical over 11 bases. V was clipped by 5 bases and J by 1 base; unmatched bases: 6. Germline lookup yields CDR1 SSHAT and CDR2 FNYEAQ (reference sequence). CDR3 length: 16 residues. CDR3 region: CASSLRLAGPQETQYF. CDR3 DNA: TGTGCCAGCAGCCTCAGACTAGCGGGGCCCCAAGAGACCCAGTACTTC. The full variable domain, its missing parts supplied by reference TRBV7-7 and TRBJ2-5, is GAGVSQSPRYKVTKRGQDVTLRCDPISSHATLYWYQQALGQGPEFLTYFNYEAQPDKSGLPSDRFSAERPEGSISTLTIQRTEQRDSAMYRCASSLRLAGPQETQYFGPGTRLLVL.

This clonotype has at least ten counts. The chain employs TRBV28 and TRBJ2-7; D is perhaps TRBD1 or TRBD2 (5 bases each). CDR1 is MDHEN, CDR2 SYDVKM, per germline. The CDR3 is 13 amino acids. Deletions cut 6 bases from V and 2 bases from J, with 11 bases between. CDR3 in amino acids: CASRTGTTYEQYF. The CDR3, as DNA: TGTGCCAGCAGGACCGGGACCACCTACGAGCAGTACTTC. The full variable domain, completed using reference TRBV28 and TRBJ2-7, is DVKVTQSSRYLVKRTGEKVFLECVQDMDHENMFWYRQDPGLGLRLIYFSYDVKMKEKGDIPEGYSVSREKKERFSLILESASTNQTSMYLCASRTGTTYEQYFGPGTRLTVT.

This sequence joins TRBV6-6 and TRBJ2-4, with D maybe TRBD1 (7 bases). The end of the DNA is better explained by TRBJ2-5, so the J call may be wrong. Germline CDR1 and CDR2: MNHNY and SVGAGI (reference sequence). The CDR3 extends over 12 amino acids. CDR3: CAATGRRETQYF. The CDR3 DNA reads as TGTGCCGCGACAGGGAGGCGGGAGACCCAGTACTTC.

To note about this clonotype: The junction does not match germline at one end; this may be a read error. This chain uses TRBV24-1 with TRBJ2-7, with 8 bases fitting TRBD1. Germline-derived CDR1 and CDR2 are KGHDR and SFDVKD. This CDR3 has 16 residues. This CDR3 is CATSESGTGRSYEHYF. CDR3 coding DNA: TGTGCCACCAGTGAGTCCGGGACAGGACGCTCCTACGAGCATTACTTC.